A single sample gave rise to the 8 T cell receptor beta chains below, sequenced in a study of blood T cell repertoires in COVID-19. TCRdb's copy holds only in-frame clones and misses some; the assay was immunoSEQ multiplex PCR. The top ten hold 4.5% to 7.5% of the sample, which has roughly 30,000 clones, roughly 90% seen once. The sample was peripheral blood. The receptors derive from a human donor in a cohort sampled during active COVID-19.

The chain joins TRBV21-1 to TRBJ1-1; the table gives TRBD1 as D, unverified against the DNA. TRBV21-1 is a listed pseudogene. The CDR3 is made up of 17 amino acids. The CDR3 loop reads CASRARDRGPPATEAFF. For the CDR3, the DNA is TGTGCCAGCAGGGCCCGGGACAGGGGGCCACCGGCCACTGAAGCTTTCTTT.

The rearrangement links TRBV29-1 to TRBJ2-7; tentatively, D is TRBD1 (5 bases). Germline CDR1 is SQVTM and CDR2 is ANQGSEA. There are 16 residues in the CDR3. Trimming removed 6 bases at V and 2 bases at J, with 23 bases between. The CDR3 is CSVLSPDSPVTYEQYF. CDR3 sequence (DNA): TGCAGCGTCCTGAGCCCCGACAGCCCCGTTACCTACGAGCAGTACTTC.

The chain joins TRBV4-1 to TRBJ2-3; D uncertain. This CDR3 has 15 residues. The V gene's germline CDR1 is MGHRA and CDR2 YSYEKL. V lost 1 base and J 2 bases, leaving 10 bases between the germline ends. The CDR3, as DNA: TGCGCCAGCAGCCAAGTGGCAGATTCCACAGATACGCAGTATTTT. It specifies CASSQVADSTDTQYF.

V is TRBV6-2 or TRBV6-3 and J is TRBJ1-5; 9 positions match TRBD1. The CDR3 spans 13 residues. CDR1 is MNHEY, CDR2 SVGEGT, per germline. J gave up 6 bases and V 4 bases, and 1 base lay outside the gene matches. CDR3: CASSLTGGQPQHF. The CDR3 nucleotides read TGTGCCAGCAGTTTGACAGGGGGTCAGCCCCAGCATTTT.

The gene calls are TRBV24-1 and TRBJ2-7; the match to TRBD2 covers 7 bases. The CDR3 contains 12 residues. With V trimmed by 8 bases and J by 7 bases, 7 bases remained unmatched. Germline-derived CDR1 and CDR2 are KGHDR and SFDVKD. The CDR3 here is CATMGREMEQYF. Written as DNA, the CDR3 is TGTGCCACCATGGGGAGGGAAATGGAGCAGTACTTC.

The chain combines TRBV7-2 with TRBJ2-5; D is possibly TRBD2 (5 bases). The length of the CDR3 is 15 residues. The germline CDR1 and CDR2 sequences are SGHTA and FQGNSA. The V gene lost 3 bases and the J gene lost 2 bases, with 13 bases spanning the gap. The CDR3 region is CASSLGKRGQETQYF. CDR3 nucleotides: TGTGCCAGCAGCTTGGGAAAACGGGGTCAAGAGACCCAGTACTTC.

A single count supports this clone. The J gene is TRBJ2-3, the V gene TRBV28, with 7 bases matching TRBD1. CDR1 is MDHEN, CDR2 SYDVKM, per germline. CDR3 length: 15 amino acids. V lost 5 bases to trimming and J lost 6 bases; unmatched junction nucleotides: 11. In nucleotides, the CDR3 is TGTGCCAGCAGTAGTGGGACAGAGGGTTGGGATACGCAGTATTTT. This gives the protein CASSSGTEGWDTQYF. Supplemented by reference TRBV28 and TRBJ2-3, the full variable domain reads DVKVTQSSRYLVKRTGEKVFLECVQDMDHENMFWYRQDPGLGLRLIYFSYDVKMKEKGDIPEGYSVSREKKERFSLILESASTNQTSMYLCASSSGTEGWDTQYFGPGTRLTVL.

The table lists this clone with a few counts. The rearrangement joins TRBV28 to TRBJ2-2; TRBD1 is a possible D gene (6 bases). CDR3 length: 15 residues. V was shortened by 3 bases and J by 6 bases, with 14 bases between the two germline ends. The germline V gene encodes CDR1 MDHEN and CDR2 SYDVKM. The DNA of the CDR3 is TGTGCCAGCAGTTTCTACAGGGAGATCTCCGGGGAGCTGTTTTTT. This sequence encodes CASSFYREISGELFF.